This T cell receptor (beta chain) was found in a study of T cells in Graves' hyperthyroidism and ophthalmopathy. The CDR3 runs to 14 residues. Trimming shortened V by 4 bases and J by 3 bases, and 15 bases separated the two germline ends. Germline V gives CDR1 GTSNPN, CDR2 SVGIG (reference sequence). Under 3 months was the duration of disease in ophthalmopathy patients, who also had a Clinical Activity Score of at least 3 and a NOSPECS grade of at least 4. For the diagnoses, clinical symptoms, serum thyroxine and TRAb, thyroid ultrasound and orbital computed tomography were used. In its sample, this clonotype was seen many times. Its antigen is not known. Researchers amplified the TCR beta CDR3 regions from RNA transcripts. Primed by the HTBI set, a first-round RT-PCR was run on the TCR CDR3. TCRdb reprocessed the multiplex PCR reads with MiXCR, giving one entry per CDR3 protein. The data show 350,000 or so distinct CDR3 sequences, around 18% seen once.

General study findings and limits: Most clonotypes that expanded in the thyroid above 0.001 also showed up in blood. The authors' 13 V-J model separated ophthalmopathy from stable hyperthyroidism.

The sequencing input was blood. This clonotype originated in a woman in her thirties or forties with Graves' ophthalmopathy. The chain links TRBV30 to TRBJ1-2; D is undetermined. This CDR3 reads CAWKGPHQDYGYTF. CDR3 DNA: TGTGCCTGGAAAGGTCCCCATCAGGACTATGGCTACACCTTC.